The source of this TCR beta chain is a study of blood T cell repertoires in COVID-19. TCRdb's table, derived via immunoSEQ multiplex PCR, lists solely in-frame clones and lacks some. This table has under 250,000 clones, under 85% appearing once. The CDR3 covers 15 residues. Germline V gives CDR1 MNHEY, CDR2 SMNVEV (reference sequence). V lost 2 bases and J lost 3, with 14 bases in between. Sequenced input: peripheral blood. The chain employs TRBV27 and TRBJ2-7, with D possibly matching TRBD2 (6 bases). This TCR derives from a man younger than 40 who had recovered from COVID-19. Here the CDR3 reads CASSLVGRGFYEQYF. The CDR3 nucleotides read TGTGCCAGCAGTTTAGTGGGGCGGGGCTTCTACGAGCAGTACTTC.